Listed below are T cell receptor beta chains from one sample, sequenced in a study of tumor-infiltrating lymphocytes in localized non-small cell lung cancer. Here immunoSEQ multiplex PCR was the method, and the copy in TCRdb shows in-frame clones only, minus some. The sample has roughly 24,000 clones; around 70% are singletons. The sequenced sample was lung tumor tissue. These receptors were collected from a human donor with non-small cell lung cancer. Both conserved end residues are part of each CDR3. D genes are given only for firm matches. Clone size, where shown, is once, few, many, or a class for clones that have expanded.

TRBD1 | - | TRBJ1-1 | TRBV28 | CASSKMTGGDAEAFF | TGTGCCAGCTCAAAAATGACAGGGGGCGACGCTGAAGCTTTCTTT
- | - | TRBJ1-2 | TRBV12-5 | CASGSLRGSYTF | TGTGCTAGTGGTTCCTTAAGGGGTTCCTACACCTTC
- | - | TRBJ2-1 | TRBV11-3 | CASSGGSSYNEQFF | TGTGCCAGCAGCGGGGGTAGCTCCTACAATGAGCAGTTCTTC
- | - | TRBJ1-5 | TRBV11-3 | CASSHDFISNQPQHF | TGTGCCAGCAGCCACGATTTCATTAGCAATCAGCCCCAGCATTTT
TRBD1 | - | TRBJ2-1 | TRBV29-1 | CSVGQGGYNEQFF | TGCAGCGTCGGACAGGGGGGATACAATGAGCAGTTCTTC
TRBD2 | - | TRBJ2-3 | TRBV2 | CASSFLAGADTQYF | TGTGCCAGCAGTTTTCTAGCGGGGGCAGATACGCAGTATTTT
- | - | TRBJ1-4 | TRBV29-1 | CSVEAQQGVGEKLFF | TGCAGCGTTGAAGCTCAACAGGGTGTTGGGGAAAAACTGTTTTTT
TRBD2 | - | TRBJ2-5 | TRBV5-1 | CASSLALAGGPQETQYF | TGCGCCAGCAGCTTGGCGTTAGCGGGAGGGCCCCAAGAGACCCAGTACTTC
- | - | TRBJ1-1 | TRBV7-2 | CASSFRGRDTEAFF | TGTGCCAGCAGTTTCCGGGGAAGAGACACTGAAGCTTTCTTT
TRBD1 | - | TRBJ1-2 | TRBV28 | CASSLVRTGGASRGYTF | TGTGCCAGCTCCCTCGTTCGGACAGGGGGGGCCTCGCGGGGCTACACCTTC
- | - | TRBJ2-7 | TRBV6-6 | CASSQQGLYTYEQYF | TGTGCCAGCAGTCAACAGGGACTTTACACCTACGAGCAGTACTTC
TRBD2 | - | TRBJ2-2 | TRBV19 | CASSPRRGGGELFF | TGTGCCAGTAGTCCCCGTCGGGGGGGCGGGGAGCTGTTTTTT
- | few | TRBJ2-7 | TRBV5-8 | CASSLLGDYEQYF | TGTGCCAGCAGCCTACTTGGGGACTACGAGCAGTACTTC
- | - | TRBJ1-5 | TRBV30 | CAWNPQGNQPQHF | TGTGCCTGGAACCCGCAGGGGAATCAGCCCCAGCATTTT
TRBD1 | - | TRBJ1-2 | TRBV28 | CASTGDRVYGYTF | TGTGCCAGCACAGGGGACAGGGTTTATGGCTACACCTTC
- | - | TRBJ1-2 | TRBV10-2 | CASSETGNRGYTF | TGCGCCAGCAGTGAGACAGGGAATCGTGGCTACACCTTC
- | - | TRBJ2-2 | TRBV15 | CATAEGVNTGELFF | TGTGCCACCGCCGAGGGAGTGAACACCGGGGAGCTGTTTTTT
TRBD1 | - | TRBJ2-5 | TRBV7-9 | CASSQDRGYQETQYF | TGTGCCAGCAGCCAGGACAGGGGGTATCAAGAGACCCAGTACTTC
TRBD1 | - | TRBJ1-1 | TRBV11-1 | CASSSRGQWGTEAFF | TGTGCCAGCAGCTCCAGGGGGCAATGGGGCACTGAAGCTTTCTTT
TRBD1 | - | TRBJ1-2 | TRBV29-1 | CSVGTGESYGYTF | TGCAGCGTTGGGACAGGGGAGAGCTATGGCTACACCTTC
- | - | TRBJ2-7 | TRBV5-5 | CASSLGGGEIYEQYF | TGTGCCAGCAGCTTGGGTGGGGGCGAGATCTACGAGCAGTACTTC
- | - | TRBJ2-5 | TRBV15 | CATSRDRNRLLAQYF | TGTGCCACCAGCAGAGATCGGAACAGGCTGTTGGCCCAGTACTTC
TRBD1 | - | TRBJ2-3 | TRBV9 | CASSVTGVADTQYF | TGTGCCAGCAGCGTGACAGGGGTCGCAGATACGCAGTATTTT
- | - | TRBJ1-1 | TRBV9 | CASSPTGLNTEAFF | TGTGCCAGCAGCCCGACGGGGTTGAACACTGAAGCTTTCTTT
- | few | TRBJ1-2 | TRBV11-2 | CASSPAGGGYTF | TGTGCCAGCAGCCCCGCAGGCGGAGGCTACACCTTC
- | - | TRBJ1-4 | TRBV14 | CASSQGRPEVLGTNEKLFF | TGTGCCAGCAGCCAAGGGCGGCCGGAGGTCCTAGGGACTAATGAAAAACTGTTTTTT
- | - | TRBJ2-3 | TRBV4-1 | CASSQERGTDTQYF | TGCGCCAGCAGCCAAGAACGGGGGACAGATACGCAGTATTTT
- | few | TRBJ2-1 | TRBV5-6 | CASSLGGFHNEQFF | TGTGCCAGCAGCTTGGGCGGCTTCCACAATGAGCAGTTCTTC
- | - | TRBJ1-2 | TRBV5-6 | CASSLAGSVYGYTF | TGTGCCAGCAGCTTGGCAGGGAGCGTCTATGGCTACACCTTC
- | - | TRBJ1-6 | TRBV7-3 | CASSLDRRSPLHF | TGTGCCAGCAGCTTGGATAGGCGATCACCCCTCCACTTT
- | - | TRBJ1-1 | TRBV7-9 | CASTGGPEAFF | TGTGCCAGCACCGGGGGTCCTGAAGCTTTCTTT
TRBD2 | - | TRBJ2-3 | TRBV27 | CASSLFGTSSTDTQYF | TGTGCCAGCAGTTTATTCGGGACTAGCAGCACAGATACGCAGTATTTT
- | - | TRBJ2-6 | TRBV27 | CASRDSGSGANVLTF | TGTGCCAGCAGGGACAGTGGCTCTGGGGCCAACGTCCTGACTTTC
- | - | TRBJ1-5 | TRBV19 | CASSSPDLEHQPQHF | TGTGCCAGTAGTTCTCCCGACCTGGAGCATCAGCCCCAGCATTTT
TRBD1 | - | TRBJ1-1 | TRBV7-9 | CASSRTGNTEAFF | TGTGCCAGCAGCCGGACAGGGAACACTGAAGCTTTCTTT
- | medium-sized | TRBJ2-3 | TRBV7-2 | CASTPQGLSTDTQYF | TGTGCCAGCACCCCACAGGGCCTTAGCACAGATACGCAGTATTTT
TRBD1 | - | TRBJ2-1 | TRBV4-3 | CASSQDGTGGASNEQFF | TGCGCCAGCAGCCAAGATGGGACAGGGGGCGCGAGTAATGAGCAGTTCTTC
- | - | TRBJ1-1 | TRBV30 | CAWSDTGNLNTEAFF | TGTGCCTGGAGTGATACCGGGAATTTGAACACTGAAGCTTTCTTT
TRBD2 | - | TRBJ2-3 | TRBV19 | CASRETSGRVADTQYF | TGTGCCAGTAGGGAGACTAGCGGGAGAGTCGCAGATACGCAGTATTTT
- | - | TRBJ1-5 | TRBV28 | CASQKQGSGNQPQHF | TGTGCCAGCCAAAAACAGGGTAGTGGCAATCAGCCCCAGCATTTT
TRBD1 | - | TRBJ1-2 | TRBV28 | CASSSNRGPNYGYTF | TGTGCCAGCAGTTCAAACAGGGGGCCTAACTATGGCTACACCTTC